The next 26 T cell receptor beta chains were all read from a single sample in a study of cytomegalovirus exposure and HLA in healthy donors (TCRdb year 2017). The method behind the library was the immunoSEQ multiplex PCR assay. A mixture of 60 forward primers for TCR Vbeta segments and 13 reverse primers for TCR Jbeta segments was used in the multiplex PCR. Sourced from immuneACCESS, this table was stored by TCRdb with only in-frame sequences that have V and J called. A share of the clones is absent; for the studies checked, an unresolved V gene accounts for under half, and the remainder has no known explanation. Here the sample has roughly 160,000 clones; approximately 80% occur a single time. About 2.4% of the sample goes to the ten largest clones. Input material: PBMCs. The receptor source for this set is a male donor in good health and CMV-seronegative.

V and J are TRBV7-9 and TRBJ2-3, with 9 bases lining up with TRBD2. J was trimmed by 6 bases and V by 6 bases; bases with no gene match: 10. Germline-derived CDR1 and CDR2 are SEHNR and FQNEAQ (reference sequence). CDR3 length: 15 residues. CDR3 DNA: TGTGCCAGCAGAGTAAGAGCGGGAGGATTGGATACGCAGTATTTT. Translation gives CASRVRAGGLDTQYF. Using reference TRBV7-9 and TRBJ2-3 for the parts outside the CDR3, the full variable domain is DTGVSQNPRHKITKRGQNVTFRCDPISEHNRLYWYRQTLGQGPEFLTYFQNEAQLEKSRLLSDRFSAERPKGSFSTLEIQRTEQGDSAMYLCASRVRAGGLDTQYFGPGTRLTVL.

This chain joins TRBV6-1 and TRBJ1-2; 7 bases line up with TRBD1. This CDR3 comprises 14 residues. V lost 1 base, J lost 7 bases, and 6 bases stayed unmatched. Germline CDR1 reads MNHNS; CDR2 reads SASEGT. The CDR3 reads CASSEGQGVTGYTF. CDR3 nucleotides: TGTGCCAGCAGTGAAGGACAGGGAGTAACTGGCTACACCTTC.

This sequence joins TRBV29-1 and TRBJ1-1; D is perhaps TRBD1 (6 bases). In germline, CDR1 is SQVTM, CDR2 ANQGSEA. The CDR3 consists of 14 residues. V was pared by 5 bases and J by 2 bases, with 15 bases between. Here the CDR3 reads CSVRDKSINTEAFF. In DNA form, the CDR3 reads TGCAGCGTTCGGGACAAGAGTATCAACACTGAAGCTTTCTTT.

This clone was picked up a small number of times. The chain recombines TRBV18 with TRBJ2-7, with 7 bases matching TRBD2. Looked up from germline, CDR1 is KGHSH and CDR2 is LQKENI. There are 16 residues in the CDR3. The V segment lost 0 bases and the J segment 0 bases; nucleotides outside the gene matches: 5. CDR3 amino acids: CASSPPAPGGSYEQYF. The CDR3 DNA reads TGTGCCAGCTCACCACCCGCTCCGGGAGGCTCCTACGAGCAGTACTTC.

The genes are TRBV30 and TRBJ1-5, with D perhaps TRBD1 (6 bases). With 2 bases removed from V and 4 bases from J, the gap between germline ends came to 24 bases. Germline lookup yields CDR1 GTSNPN and CDR2 SVGIG (reference sequence). The CDR3 runs 18 residues. The CDR3 here is CAWSRPGQGFGGNQPQHF. In DNA form, the CDR3 reads TGTGCCTGGAGTAGACCGGGGCAGGGGTTTGGTGGTAATCAGCCCCAGCATTTT.

The chain has TRBV5-6 and TRBJ2-1; D may be TRBD2 (5 bases). Germline-derived CDR1 and CDR2 are SGHDT and YYEEEE. CDR3 length: 12 amino acids. V was trimmed by 1 base and J by 7 bases, leaving 6 bases between them. The CDR3 is CASSLSGNEQFF. As DNA, the CDR3 is TGTGCCAGCAGCTTGTCGGGGAATGAGCAGTTCTTC.

In nucleotides, the CDR3 is TGTGCCAGTAGTACGAACAGGGGGCTAAACATTCAGTACTTC. Translated, it gives CASSTNRGLNIQYF. The chain employs TRBV19 and TRBJ2-4; 9 nucleotides agree with TRBD1. CDR1 and CDR2 (germline): LNHDA, SQIVND (reference sequence). V gave up 4 bases and J gave up 6 bases; unmatched junction bases: 4. The CDR3 length is 14 residues.

The chain carries TRBV9 and TRBJ1-5; D unclear. Between the trimmed V and J ends, which lost 1 base and 0 bases, there was a span of 8 bases. CDR1 SGDLS and CDR2 YYNGEE come from the germline V gene. CDR3 size: 15 residues. The DNA for the CDR3 is TGTGCCAGCAGCGTAACTGATTCTAGCAATCAGCCCCAGCATTTT. This sequence encodes CASSVTDSSNQPQHF. Supplemented by reference TRBV9 and TRBJ1-5, the full variable domain reads DSGVTQTPKHLITATGQRVTLRCSPRSGDLSVYWYQQSLDQGLQFLIQYYNGEERAKGNILERFSAQQFPDLHSELNLSSLELGDSALYFCASSVTDSSNQPQHFGDGTRLSIL.

This clone was counted only a few times. The V and J genes are TRBV28 and TRBJ2-6; D might be TRBD2 (5 bases). Germline CDR1 and CDR2: MDHEN and SYDVKM. The CDR3 is made up of 13 amino acids. The CDR3: CGAGRSGANVLTF. CDR3 nucleotide sequence: TGTGGCGCGGGTCGCTCTGGGGCCAACGTCCTGACTTTC.

This chain links TRBV28 with TRBJ1-1; 9 nucleotides agree with TRBD1. The germline gives CDR1 MDHEN, CDR2 SYDVKM. The CDR3 loop spans 13 amino acids. Trimming removed 2 bases from V and 10 bases from J; junction bases left unmatched: 5. The CDR3 sequence is CASSLQQGALAFF. CDR3 in DNA: TGTGCCAGCAGTTTACAACAGGGGGCCTTAGCTTTCTTT.

This sequence joins TRBV14 and TRBJ2-3, with 8 bases fitting TRBD2. V shed 4 bases and J 2 bases; nucleotides not matched to a gene: 8. The CDR3 length is 16 residues. CDR1 is SGHDN and CDR2 is FVKESK in the germline V gene. The CDR3 bases are TGTGCCAGCAGCCCCTCTGCGGGGGGCATCACAGATACGCAGTATTTT. Translating it yields CASSPSAGGITDTQYF.

The chain uses TRBV27 and TRBJ2-1; 8 bases fit TRBD2. V shed 3 bases, J shed 3 bases, and the junction held 4 bases outside the gene matches. The CDR3 consists of 15 residues. The germline gives CDR1 MNHEY, CDR2 SMNVEV (reference sequence). Here the CDR3 reads CASSFSSGFYNEQFF. CDR3 nucleotides: TGTGCCAGCAGTTTTTCTAGCGGGTTCTACAATGAGCAGTTCTTC.

The chain carries TRBV9 and TRBJ1-2; TRBD1 matches 7 bases. The CDR3 sequence is 13 residues long. CDR1 SGDLS and CDR2 YYNGEE come from the germline V gene. Unmatched junction bases numbered 5, after V lost 0 bases and J lost 9 bases. The CDR3 spells CASSVVGGQSYTF. The CDR3 nucleotides are TGTGCCAGCAGCGTAGTAGGGGGACAGAGCTACACCTTC.

CDR3 protein: CATSRESGIGTQYF. The CDR3 DNA sequence: TGTGCCACCAGCAGAGAATCGGGGATAGGGACCCAGTACTTC. The J gene is TRBJ2-5, the V gene TRBV15, with D maybe TRBD2 (5 bases). The CDR3 is 14 amino acids. The germline gives CDR1 LNHNV, CDR2 YYDKDF (reference sequence). V lost 0 bases and J 7 bases, leaving 12 bases between the germline ends.

The chain is built from TRBV19 and TRBJ2-7; 14 positions agree with TRBD2. The V and J ends lost 5 bases and 0 bases, in that order; junction bases with no gene match: 3. Germline values: CDR1 LNHDA, CDR2 SQIVND (reference sequence). This CDR3 spans 16 amino acids. CDR3 DNA: TGTGCCAGTAGTCGGACTAGCGGGGGGCACTCCTACGAGCAGTACTTC. The encoded protein is CASSRTSGGHSYEQYF.

V gene TRBV7-2 combines with J gene TRBJ2-3; D is unresolved. CDR1 is SGHTA and CDR2 is FQGNSA in the germline V gene. CDR3 length: 12 amino acids. V lost 5 bases to trimming and J lost 11 bases, with 14 bases between them. DNA for the CDR3: TGTGCCAGCAGCAGCTCCCCCCGGAGGCAGTATTTT. Translation gives CASSSSPRRQYF.

The chain couples TRBV6-5 to TRBJ2-1; 9 positions agree with TRBD2. Germline-derived CDR1 and CDR2 are MNHEY and SVGAGI. The CDR3 contains 15 residues. J was trimmed by 8 bases and V by 7 bases; bases with no gene match: 12. The CDR3 region has the DNA TGTGCCAGCACTCAAGGCGGGGGGGCCTCATATGAGCAGTTCTTC. Its protein is CASTQGGGASYEQFF.

The rearrangement joins TRBV9 to TRBJ2-5, with 9 bases that match TRBD2. The CDR3 covers 14 residues. Germline V gives CDR1 SGDLS, CDR2 YYNGEE. The junction had 1 base not matched to a gene; V was cut back by 0 bases and J by 4 bases. CDR3 in DNA: TGTGCCAGCAGCGTAGAACTAGCGGGAGAGACCCAGTACTTC. Protein sequence: CASSVELAGETQYF.

This chain joins TRBV27 and TRBJ2-7; 7 nucleotides agree with TRBD2. The CDR3 extends over 14 amino acids. Unmatched junction bases numbered 6, after V lost 2 bases and J lost 5 bases. CDR1 MNHEY and CDR2 SMNVEV come from the germline V gene (reference sequence). The CDR3 DNA is TGTGCCAGCAGTTTACGGCGGGGGTCCGACGAGCAGTACTTC. Its protein product is CASSLRRGSDEQYF.

The chain joins TRBV21-1 to TRBJ2-1; the table assigns TRBD1, which was not confirmed against the DNA. TRBV21-1 has pseudogene status. The CDR3 runs to 13 residues. The CDR3 nucleotides are TGTGCCAGCGGACAGGGGGCTTTAGGTGAGCAGTTCTTC. Protein sequence: CASGQGALGEQFF.

The rearrangement links TRBV7-9 to TRBJ1-1, with a weak D call TRBD1 (6 bases). Per the germline V gene, CDR1 is SEHNR and CDR2 is FQNEAQ (reference sequence). The CDR3 is 15 residues long. The V and J ends lost 3 bases and 0 bases respectively, with 11 bases between them. CDR3 protein: CASSFAGDMNTEAFF. In DNA form, the CDR3 reads TGTGCCAGCAGCTTTGCAGGGGACATGAACACTGAAGCTTTCTTT.

The sample holds a few counts of this clone. This chain connects TRBV6-6 to TRBJ2-1; TRBD2 matches 10 bases. V dropped 5 bases and J dropped 2; count of bases not matched to a gene: 3. Germline CDR1 MNHNY, CDR2 SVGAGI (reference sequence). The CDR3 totals 15 residues. CDR3 sequence reads: CASSLAGDTYNEQFF. The CDR3 nucleotides read TGTGCCAGCAGTCTAGCGGGGGATACCTACAATGAGCAGTTCTTC.

The chain couples TRBV29-1 to TRBJ1-3; D gene ambiguous. V was shortened by 5 bases and J by 1 base, with 12 bases between the two germline ends. Germline lookup yields CDR1 SQVTM and CDR2 ANQGSEA. CDR3 length: 14 amino acids. DNA for the CDR3: TGCAGCGTTTTCGATGCGAAATCTGGAAACACCATATATTTT. It encodes CSVFDAKSGNTIYF.

V and J are TRBV5-5 and TRBJ1-4; 8 positions match TRBD1. The CDR3 spans 15 residues. Losses at the gene ends were 4 bases for V and 7 bases for J; bases not matched to a gene: 9. Germline V gene lookup returns CDR1 SGHKS and CDR2 YYEKEE (reference sequence). CDR3 sequence: CASSAEQGEGEKLFF. The CDR3 nucleotides read TGTGCCAGCAGCGCCGAACAGGGGGAGGGTGAAAAACTGTTTTTT.

This clone was picked up a small number of times. The gene calls are TRBV27 and TRBJ1-5; the D gene is possibly TRBD1 (5 bases). The CDR3 contains 13 residues. Germline V gene lookup returns CDR1 MNHEY and CDR2 SMNVEV (reference sequence). V lost 6 bases and J 4 bases, leaving 10 bases between the germline ends. CDR3 amino acids: CASSGGENQPQHF. The CDR3 DNA follows: TGTGCCAGCAGCGGGGGAGAAAATCAGCCCCAGCATTTT.

The CDR3 protein is CASSIGSGDEQYF. CDR3 nucleotides: TGTGCCAGTAGTATCGGTTCGGGGGACGAGCAGTACTTC. The chain links TRBV19 to TRBJ2-7, with D possibly being TRBD2 (6 bases). CDR1 is LNHDA, CDR2 SQIVND, per germline (reference sequence). The CDR3 has 13 amino acids. The V and J ends lost 3 bases and 5 bases respectively, with 11 bases between them.